The rows below give T cell receptor beta chains drawn from one sample of a study of metastatic and nonmetastatic thyroid tumors. MiXCR re-clonotyped the PCR reads for TCRdb. Of approximately 35,000 clones in the sample, under 25% were seen once. Sequenced sample: tumor tissue. Receptor source: a male donor with papillary thyroid cancer or a benign thyroid nodule (not recorded which). Some clones in this sample may be carry-over from other donors' samples. Each CDR3 is given with its conserved first and last residue.

v_gene | CDR3aa
TRBV12-3/TRBV12-4 | CASSFGEIGELFF
TRBV6-2/TRBV6-3 | CASSYALSGSWDEQYF
TRBV20-1 | CSAINQGEGYEQYF
TRBV11-2 | CASSLVGGSSEQYF
TRBV7-3 | CASSLVNSDTQYF
TRBV9 | CASSVDDSIYNEQFF
TRBV24-1 | CATPTGNLAGGSGYEQYF
TRBV4-1 | CASSQGYLDTEAFF
TRBV12-3/TRBV12-4 | CASSFWVDSEWGGAQPQHF
TRBV19 | CASSTNRGTGAYNEQFF
TRBV19 | CSSNTMGDNSPLHF
TRBV20-1 | CSASFTGAPNEQFF
TRBV3-1 | CASSKRDGRQREAFF
TRBV24-1 | CATSDSTSGKTYNEQFF
TRBV7-3 | CASSQGAMNTEAFF
TRBV2 | CASSRLWGTQETQYF
TRBV27 | CASIQRLPGLAGSYEQYF
TRBV11-2 | CASISWTSGGTDTQYF
TRBV20-1 | CSARGTGVGTQYF
TRBV2 | CASSNSGLAQETQYF
TRBV30 | CAWTGFSYGYTF
TRBV18 | CASSLRGPTDYGYTF
TRBV20-1 | CSARSLGTYEQYF
TRBV6-4 | CASSDGTNNEQFF
TRBV5-1 | CASSFPPRNQTQHF
TRBV9 | CASSVAGTGVGNEQYF
TRBV7-2 | CASSLGLSGANVLTF
TRBV7-2 | CASSLMGIQGADTQYF
TRBV2 | CASRGDSGNTIYF